The entry that follows covers one T cell receptor beta chain sequence. The target antigen is unknown. This entry comes from a study of CD8+CD57+ T cells in acquired aplastic anemia. The wider study: The study obtained an average of around 3.4 ug of DNA from sorted CD4+ and CD8+ cells. Whole-study results and caveats: Comparison of patients with controls identified around 30 shared CD8+ CDR3 sequences. With respect to CD8+ Simpson's diversity, patients and controls did not differ significantly.

Genomic DNA constituted the template upon which TCR beta VDJ and CDR3 profiling was performed. MiXCR was run by TCRdb on the reads, yielding one entry per CDR3 protein. The top ten clones hold roughly 0.89% of a sample with around 500,000 distinct CDR3 sequences, less than 35% of them seen once. CD8+CD57+ cell expansion, shown by flow cytometry, had occurred in the patients selected for sequencing. CDR1 is LGHNT and CDR2 is FRNRAP in the germline V gene. V shed 2 bases and J 5 bases; nucleotides not matched to a gene: 7. This CDR3 spans 16 amino acids. This receptor was taken from a human donor with aplastic anemia. This chain links TRBV12-5 with TRBJ2-5, with 11 bases aligning to TRBD1. The sample was sorted CD4+, CD8+, or CD8+CD57+ T cells (not recorded which) from PBMCs. CDR3 coding DNA: TGTGCTAGTGGTTTGTTTGGACAGGGGGCTTTGGAGACCCAGTACTTC. Protein: CASGLFGQGALETQYF. Full variable domain (remainder filled in from reference TRBV12-5 and TRBJ2-5): DARVTQTPRHKVTEMGQEVTMRCQPILGHNTVFWYRQTMMQGLELLAYFRNRAPLDDSGMPKDRFSAEMPDATLATLKIQPSEPRDSAVYFCASGLFGQGALETQYFGPGTRLLVL.